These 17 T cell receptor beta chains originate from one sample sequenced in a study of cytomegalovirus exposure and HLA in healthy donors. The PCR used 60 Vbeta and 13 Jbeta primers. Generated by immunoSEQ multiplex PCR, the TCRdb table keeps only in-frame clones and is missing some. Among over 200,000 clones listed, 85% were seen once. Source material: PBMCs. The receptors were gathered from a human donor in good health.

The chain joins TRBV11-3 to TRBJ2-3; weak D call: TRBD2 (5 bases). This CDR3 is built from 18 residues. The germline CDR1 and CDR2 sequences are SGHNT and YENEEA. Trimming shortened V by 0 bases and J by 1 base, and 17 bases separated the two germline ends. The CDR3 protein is CASSLDPRGGRRTDTQYF. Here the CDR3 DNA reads TGTGCCAGCAGCTTAGACCCTCGCGGCGGGCGACGCACAGATACGCAGTATTTT.

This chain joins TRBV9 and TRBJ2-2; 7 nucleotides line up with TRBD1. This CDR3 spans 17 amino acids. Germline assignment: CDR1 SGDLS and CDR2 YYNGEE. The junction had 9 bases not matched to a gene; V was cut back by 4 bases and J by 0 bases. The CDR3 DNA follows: TGTGCCAGCAGCCCCAGGACCGGGACAGCGAACACCGGGGAGCTGTTTTTT. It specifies CASSPRTGTANTGELFF.

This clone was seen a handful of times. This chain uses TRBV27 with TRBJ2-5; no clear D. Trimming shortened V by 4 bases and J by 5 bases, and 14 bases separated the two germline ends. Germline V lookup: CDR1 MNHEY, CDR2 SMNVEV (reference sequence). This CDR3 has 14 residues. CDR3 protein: CASSSVSADETQYF. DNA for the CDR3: TGTGCCAGCAGTTCCGTCTCTGCAGATGAGACCCAGTACTTC.

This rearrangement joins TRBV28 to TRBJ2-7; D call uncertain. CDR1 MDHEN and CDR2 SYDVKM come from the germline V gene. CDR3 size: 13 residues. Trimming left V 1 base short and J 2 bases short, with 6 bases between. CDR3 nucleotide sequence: TGTGCCAGCAGTTTATACAGCACCTACGAGCAGTACTTC. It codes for CASSLYSTYEQYF.

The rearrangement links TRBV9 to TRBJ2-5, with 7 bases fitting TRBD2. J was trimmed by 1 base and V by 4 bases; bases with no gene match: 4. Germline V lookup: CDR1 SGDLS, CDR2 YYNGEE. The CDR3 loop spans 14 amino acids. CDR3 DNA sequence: TGTGCCAGCAGCCCACCGGGGGGCCAAGAGACCCAGTACTTC. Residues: CASSPPGGQETQYF.

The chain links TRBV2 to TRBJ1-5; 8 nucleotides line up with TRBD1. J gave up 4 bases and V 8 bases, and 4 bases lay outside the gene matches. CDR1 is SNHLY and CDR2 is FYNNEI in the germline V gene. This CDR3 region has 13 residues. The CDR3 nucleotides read TGTGCCAGCGACAGGGGCGGGAATCAGCCCCAGCATTTT. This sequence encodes CASDRGGNQPQHF. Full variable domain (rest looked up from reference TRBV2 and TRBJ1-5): EPEVTQTPSHQVTQMGQEVILRCVPISNHLYFYWYRQILGQKVEFLVSFYNNEISEKSEIFDDQFSVERPDGSNFTLKIRSTKLEDSAMYFCASDRGGNQPQHFGDGTRLSIL.

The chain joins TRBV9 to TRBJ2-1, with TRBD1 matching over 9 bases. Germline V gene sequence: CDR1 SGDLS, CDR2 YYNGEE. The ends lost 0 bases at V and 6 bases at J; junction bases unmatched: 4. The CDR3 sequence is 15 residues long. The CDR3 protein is CASSVAGQGTNEQFF. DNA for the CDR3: TGTGCCAGCAGCGTAGCGGGACAGGGTACCAATGAGCAGTTCTTC.

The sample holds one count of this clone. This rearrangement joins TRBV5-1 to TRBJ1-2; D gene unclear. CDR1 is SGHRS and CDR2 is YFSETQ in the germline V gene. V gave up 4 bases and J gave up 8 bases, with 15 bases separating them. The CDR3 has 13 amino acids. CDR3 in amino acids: CASSPFGEWGYTF. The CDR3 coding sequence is TGCGCCAGCAGCCCTTTCGGGGAATGGGGCTACACCTTC.

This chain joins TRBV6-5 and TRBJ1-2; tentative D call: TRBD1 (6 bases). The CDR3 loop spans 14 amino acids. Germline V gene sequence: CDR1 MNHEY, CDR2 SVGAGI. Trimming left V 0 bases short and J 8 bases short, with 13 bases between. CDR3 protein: CASSYSGRGGGYTF. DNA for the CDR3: TGTGCCAGCAGTTACTCTGGCAGGGGCGGAGGCTACACCTTC.

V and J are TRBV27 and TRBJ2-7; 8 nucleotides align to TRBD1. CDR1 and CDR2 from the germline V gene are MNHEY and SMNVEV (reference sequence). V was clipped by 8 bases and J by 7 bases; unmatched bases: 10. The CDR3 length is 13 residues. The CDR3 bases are TGTGCCAGCGGAACGACAGGGGTAAGGGAGCAGTACTTC. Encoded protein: CASGTTGVREQYF.

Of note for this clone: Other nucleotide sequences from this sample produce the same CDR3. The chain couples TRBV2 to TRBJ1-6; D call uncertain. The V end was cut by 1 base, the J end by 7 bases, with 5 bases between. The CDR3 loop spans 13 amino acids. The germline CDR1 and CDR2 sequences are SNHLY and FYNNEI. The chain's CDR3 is CASSEVANSPLHF. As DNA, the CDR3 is TGTGCCAGCAGTGAAGTAGCCAATTCACCCCTCCACTTT.

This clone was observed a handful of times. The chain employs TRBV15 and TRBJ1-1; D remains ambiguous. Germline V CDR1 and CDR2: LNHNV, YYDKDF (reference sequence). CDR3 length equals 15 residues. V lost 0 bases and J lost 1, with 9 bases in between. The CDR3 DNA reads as TGTGCCACCAGCAGAGATCGGCAGGCGAACACTGAAGCTTTCTTT. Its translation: CATSRDRQANTEAFF.

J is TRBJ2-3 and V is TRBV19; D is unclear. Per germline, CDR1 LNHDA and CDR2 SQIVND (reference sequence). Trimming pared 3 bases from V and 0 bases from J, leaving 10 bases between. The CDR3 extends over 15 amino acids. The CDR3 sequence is CASSITGISTDTQYF. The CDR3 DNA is TGTGCCAGTAGTATCACGGGTATAAGCACAGATACGCAGTATTTT.

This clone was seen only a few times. The CDR3 protein is CATRGRRSYEQYF. In DNA, the CDR3 is TGTGCCACCAGGGGGCGCAGGTCCTACGAGCAGTACTTC. V and J are TRBV13 and TRBJ2-7; 8 bases match TRBD1. This CDR3 has 13 amino acids. V lost 10 bases to trimming and J lost 1 base; unmatched junction nucleotides: 6. Germline CDR1 reads PRHDT; CDR2 reads FYEKMQ (reference sequence). Full variable domain (remainder filled in from reference TRBV13 and TRBJ2-7): AAGVIQSPRHLIKEKRETATLKCYPIPRHDTVYWYQQGPGQDPQFLISFYEKMQSDKGSIPDRFSAQQFSDYHSELNMSSLELGDSALYFCATRGRRSYEQYFGPGTRLTVT.

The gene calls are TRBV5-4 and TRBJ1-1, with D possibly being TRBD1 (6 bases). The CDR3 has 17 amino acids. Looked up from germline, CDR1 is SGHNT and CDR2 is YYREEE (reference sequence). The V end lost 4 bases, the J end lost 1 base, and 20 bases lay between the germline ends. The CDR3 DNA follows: TGTGCCAGCAGCCTTGTAACCCGCCGGACAGCGAACACTGAAGCTTTCTTT. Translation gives CASSLVTRRTANTEAFF.

CDR3 bases: TGTGCCAGCAGTGGAGGATTTACCCGACCGGGGGTCGATACGCAGTATTTT. As protein: CASSGGFTRPGVDTQYF. V and J are TRBV25-1 and TRBJ2-3; perhaps TRBD2 as D (6 bases). Trimming took off 4 bases at V and 6 bases at J, with 23 bases between the two ends. Germline CDR1 MGHDK, CDR2 SYGVNS. The CDR3 contains 17 residues.

CDR3 DNA sequence: TGTGCCAGCAGTTTCGGGGGGCACGAGCAGTACTTC. It encodes CASSFGGHEQYF. This sequence joins TRBV27 and TRBJ2-7, with D possibly being TRBD2 (7 bases). Trimming removed 3 bases from V and 5 bases from J, with 8 bases in between. Per the germline V gene, CDR1 is MNHEY and CDR2 is SMNVEV (reference sequence). The CDR3 spans 12 residues.